Below, 10 T cell receptor beta chains from the same sample are listed, as sequenced in a study of radiation and T cells in renal cell carcinoma. Assay used: immunoSEQ multiplex PCR; TCRdb lists only in-frame clones, some missing. The sample lists 70,000 to 100,000 clones; 80% to 90% were seen once. The time point denotes: blood 2 weeks post-SBRT. Treatment here: 15 Gy SBRT to primary tumor, nephrectomy 4 weeks later. The sample here was blood, taken from a patient whose treatment included radiotherapy and nephrectomy. All receptors come from a woman aged 45-59 years with renal cell carcinoma.

The chain recombines TRBV11-2 with TRBJ2-3; D gene ambiguous. The CDR3 covers 14 residues. Trimming shortened V by 5 bases and J by 4 bases, and 13 bases separated the two germline ends. CDR1 SGHAT and CDR2 FQNNGV come from the germline V gene. As DNA, the CDR3 is TGTGCCAGCAGCCTGAGATCGGGTCCAGATACGCAGTATTTT. Protein: CASSLRSGPDTQYF.

This clone was recorded once. This chain connects TRBV10-3 to TRBJ2-1; 13 bases map to TRBD2. Germline loops: CDR1 ENHRY, CDR2 SYGVKD. This CDR3 is built from 19 residues. Trimming removed 6 bases from V and 6 bases from J; junction bases left unmatched: 17. The CDR3 region is CAISPGTVTSGRTFNEQFF. The CDR3 coding sequence is TGTGCCATCAGCCCCGGGACAGTGACTAGCGGGAGGACCTTCAATGAGCAGTTCTTC.

This clone was counted between two and nine times. V and J are TRBV28 and TRBJ1-5, with 9 bases matching TRBD1. Germline values: CDR1 MDHEN, CDR2 SYDVKM. The CDR3 extends over 15 amino acids. Unmatched junction bases numbered 8, after V lost 5 bases and J lost 6 bases. The CDR3 reads CASSAGQGNSQPQHF. CDR3 nucleotide sequence: TGTGCCAGCAGTGCTGGACAGGGGAACAGTCAGCCCCAGCATTTT.

There are a few counts of this clone. The chain couples TRBV21-1 to TRBJ2-7. TRBV21-1 is listed as a pseudogene. This CDR3 contains 13 residues. DNA for the CDR3: TGTGCCAGCAGCCCGCTTTGTTCTTACGAGCAGTACTTC. Translation gives CASSPLCSYEQYF.

The chain combines TRBV6-5 with TRBJ2-3; no reliable D call. Germline V gives CDR1 MNHEY, CDR2 SVGAGI. The V gene lost 0 bases and the J gene lost 10 bases, with 14 bases spanning the gap. There are 14 residues in the CDR3. The CDR3 spells CASSYSPRGESQYF. The DNA for the CDR3 is TGTGCCAGCAGTTACTCTCCCCGAGGAGAATCGCAGTATTTT.

J is TRBJ1-2 and V is TRBV29-1; perhaps TRBD1 as D (6 bases). Germline V gene sequence: CDR1 SQVTM, CDR2 ANQGSEA. Trimming left V 5 bases short and J 6 bases short, with 10 bases between. The CDR3 extends over 11 amino acids. Here the CDR3 DNA reads TGCAGCGTTCCCAACAGGGATGGCTACACCTTC. The encoded protein is CSVPNRDGYTF.

The chain employs TRBV7-8 and TRBJ2-7; 9 nucleotides agree with TRBD1. The junction had 12 bases not matched to a gene; V was cut back by 5 bases and J by 7 bases. In germline, CDR1 is SGHVS, CDR2 FQNEAQ. The CDR3 length is 15 residues. This CDR3 is CASSPRTGDLGEQYF. The CDR3 DNA sequence: TGTGCCAGCAGCCCACGGACAGGGGACCTGGGAGAGCAGTACTTC.

This clone appeared once. CDR3 amino acids: CASSLAGGFHEQYF. For the CDR3, the DNA is TGTGCCAGCAGCTTAGCGGGGGGTTTCCACGAGCAGTACTTC. This chain joins TRBV7-9 and TRBJ2-7; D might be TRBD2 (6 bases). This CDR3 is 14 amino acids long. The V gene's germline CDR1 is SEHNR and CDR2 FQNEAQ (reference sequence). V was pared by 0 bases and J by 5 bases, with 11 bases between.

In its sample, this clone was seen once. The rearrangement uses TRBV19 and TRBJ1-2; 10 bases are a match to TRBD1. Per the germline V gene, CDR1 is LNHDA and CDR2 is SQIVND (reference sequence). The CDR3 is made up of 15 amino acids. After removal of 5 bases from V and 3 bases from J, the junction contained 6 bases not matched to a gene. In nucleotides, the CDR3 is TGTGCCAGTAGTGGTCGGACAGGGGGTGACTATGGCTACACCTTC. Translating it yields CASSGRTGGDYGYTF.

This clone is medium-sized within its sample. The chain links TRBV28 to TRBJ1-5; no clear D. Germline values: CDR1 MDHEN, CDR2 SYDVKM. V lost 3 bases and J lost 1, with 10 bases in between. The CDR3 totals 15 residues. The DNA of the CDR3 is TGTGCCAGCAGTTTCATCGTAGGGAGCAATCAGCCCCAGCATTTT. Its protein is CASSFIVGSNQPQHF.